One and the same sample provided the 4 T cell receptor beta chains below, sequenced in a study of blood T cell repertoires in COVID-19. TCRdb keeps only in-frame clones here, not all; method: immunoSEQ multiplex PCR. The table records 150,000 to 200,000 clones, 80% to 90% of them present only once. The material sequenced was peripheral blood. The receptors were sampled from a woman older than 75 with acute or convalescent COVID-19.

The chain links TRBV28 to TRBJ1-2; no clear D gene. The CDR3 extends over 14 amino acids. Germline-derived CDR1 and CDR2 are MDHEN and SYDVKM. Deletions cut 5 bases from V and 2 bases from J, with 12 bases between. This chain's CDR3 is CASSTGSLNYGYTF. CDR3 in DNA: TGTGCCAGCAGTACCGGTAGTCTAAACTATGGCTACACCTTC.

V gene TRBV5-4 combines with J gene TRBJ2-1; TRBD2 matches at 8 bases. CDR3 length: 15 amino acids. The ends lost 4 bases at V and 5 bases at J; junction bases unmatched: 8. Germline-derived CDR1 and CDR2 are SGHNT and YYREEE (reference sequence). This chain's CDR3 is CASSKSGLENNEQFF. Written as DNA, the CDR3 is TGTGCCAGCAGCAAGTCGGGACTAGAAAACAATGAGCAGTTCTTC.

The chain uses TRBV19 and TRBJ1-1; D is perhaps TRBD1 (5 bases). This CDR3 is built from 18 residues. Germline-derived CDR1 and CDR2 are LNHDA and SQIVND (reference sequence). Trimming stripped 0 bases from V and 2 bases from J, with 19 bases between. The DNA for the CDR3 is TGTGCCAGTAGTATAGAGAGTTTCAGGGCGAAGGTAAACACTGAAGCTTTCTTT. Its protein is CASSIESFRAKVNTEAFF.

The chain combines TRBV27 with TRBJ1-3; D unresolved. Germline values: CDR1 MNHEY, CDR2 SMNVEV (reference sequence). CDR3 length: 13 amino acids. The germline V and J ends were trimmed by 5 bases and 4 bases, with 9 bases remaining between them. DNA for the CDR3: TGTGCCAGCAGTCGGGTTAGGGGAAACACCATATATTTT. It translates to CASSRVRGNTIYF.